This is a list of T cell receptor beta chains from one sample in a study of beta chain features in type 1 diabetes. Here immunoSEQ multiplex PCR was the method, and the copy in TCRdb shows in-frame clones only, minus some. The sample lists about 53,000 clones, 55% to 75% occurring once. The sequenced sample was stem cell memory CD4+ T cells from blood. The receptors stem from a woman between 25 and 40 years old with type 1 diabetes. Each CDR3 is given with its conserved first and last residue. The D gene is left open where the match is weak. Some rows have no size entry. The others give once, few or many, or a class for an expanded clone.

abundance: few; v_gene: TRBV5-1; j_gene: TRBJ2-3; d_gene: -; CDR3aa: CASSLGVDLDTQYF; CDR3nt: TGCGCCAGCAGCTTGGGAGTCGATTTGGATACGCAGTATTTT
abundance: few; v_gene: TRBV30; j_gene: TRBJ2-1; d_gene: -; CDR3aa: CAWSGTTAESSYNEQFF; CDR3nt: TGTGCCTGGAGTGGTACTACGGCGGAGAGCTCCTACAATGAGCAGTTCTTC
abundance: -; v_gene: TRBV19; j_gene: TRBJ1-2; d_gene: -; CDR3aa: CASSTAGALNYGYTF; CDR3nt: TGTGCCAGTAGTACGGCAGGGGCATTGAACTATGGCTACACCTTC
abundance: few; v_gene: TRBV6-1; j_gene: TRBJ1-5; d_gene: TRBD1; CDR3aa: CASTAGQDNQPQHF; CDR3nt: TGTGCCAGCACCGCTGGACAGGACAATCAGCCCCAGCATTTT
abundance: -; v_gene: TRBV18; j_gene: TRBJ2-1; d_gene: -; CDR3aa: CASSNTPGNEQFF; CDR3nt: TGTGCCAGCTCAAACACTCCAGGCAATGAGCAGTTCTTC
abundance: once; v_gene: TRBV30; j_gene: TRBJ1-1; d_gene: TRBD1; CDR3aa: CAWGGQPDTEAFF; CDR3nt: TGTGCCTGGGGGGGACAGCCGGACACTGAAGCTTTCTTT
abundance: -; v_gene: TRBV6-1; j_gene: TRBJ1-1; d_gene: -; CDR3aa: CASSPSTWRNTEAFF; CDR3nt: TGTGCCAGCTCCCCGTCAACTTGGAGGAACACTGAAGCTTTCTTT
abundance: -; v_gene: TRBV5-6; j_gene: TRBJ1-5; d_gene: TRBD1; CDR3aa: CASSATGEFNQPQHF; CDR3nt: TGTGCCAGCAGCGCGACAGGGGAATTCAATCAGCCCCAGCATTTT
abundance: -; v_gene: TRBV5-1; j_gene: TRBJ2-3; d_gene: -; CDR3aa: CASSETSAGAPDTQYF; CDR3nt: TGCGCCAGCAGCGAAACTTCGGCAGGGGCTCCAGATACGCAGTATTTT
abundance: -; v_gene: TRBV18; j_gene: TRBJ2-7; d_gene: TRBD1; CDR3aa: CASSPPQGAVNEQYF; CDR3nt: TGTGCCAGCTCACCACCCCAGGGGGCTGTGAACGAGCAGTACTTC
abundance: -; v_gene: TRBV19; j_gene: TRBJ2-2; d_gene: TRBD1; CDR3aa: CASSIANRGLVGELFF; CDR3nt: TGTGCCAGTAGTATAGCTAACAGGGGGCTCGTCGGGGAGCTGTTTTTT
abundance: -; v_gene: TRBV4-2; j_gene: TRBJ2-2; d_gene: TRBD2; CDR3aa: CASSSRMAGGNTGELFF; CDR3nt: TGTGCCAGCAGCTCCCGAATGGCGGGAGGTAACACCGGGGAGCTGTTTTTT
abundance: -; v_gene: TRBV11-3; j_gene: TRBJ2-3; d_gene: -; CDR3aa: CASSYESRDTQYF; CDR3nt: TGTGCCAGCAGCTACGAATCCAGGGATACGCAGTATTTT
abundance: -; v_gene: TRBV6-5; j_gene: TRBJ2-5; d_gene: TRBD2; CDR3aa: CASRVAGGQETQYF; CDR3nt: TGTGCCAGCAGGGTAGCGGGAGGCCAAGAGACCCAGTACTTC
abundance: -; v_gene: TRBV7-2; j_gene: TRBJ2-5; d_gene: -; CDR3aa: CASSHGVGGGETQYF; CDR3nt: TGTGCCAGCTCCCATGGAGTGGGAGGTGGCGAGACCCAGTACTTC
abundance: -; v_gene: TRBV4-1; j_gene: TRBJ1-4; d_gene: TRBD1; CDR3aa: CASSLGTAFARQLFF; CDR3nt: TGCGCCAGCAGCCTGGGGACAGCCTTTGCGAGGCAACTGTTTTTT
abundance: -; v_gene: TRBV4-2; j_gene: TRBJ1-5; d_gene: -; CDR3aa: CASSQDGVSNQPQHF; CDR3nt: TGTGCCAGCAGCCAAGACGGGGTTAGCAATCAGCCCCAGCATTTT
abundance: few; v_gene: TRBV5-1; j_gene: TRBJ2-4; d_gene: -; CDR3aa: CASSLGGKNIQYF; CDR3nt: TGCGCCAGCAGCTTGGGCGGGAAAAACATTCAGTACTTC
abundance: -; v_gene: TRBV19; j_gene: TRBJ1-4; d_gene: TRBD1; CDR3aa: CASSRYKTGLGEKLFF; CDR3nt: TGTGCCAGTAGTAGATATAAGACAGGGCTTGGTGAAAAACTGTTTTTT
abundance: medium-sized; v_gene: TRBV29-1; j_gene: TRBJ2-1; d_gene: TRBD2; CDR3aa: CSVEDSTGAGGVENEQFF; CDR3nt: TGCAGCGTTGAAGATTCTACCGGTGCGGGGGGAGTTGAGAATGAGCAGTTCTTC
abundance: -; v_gene: TRBV21-1; j_gene: TRBJ2-2; d_gene: -; CDR3aa: CASSFRDKATGELFF; CDR3nt: TGTGCCAGCAGCTTCCGGGACAAAGCCACCGGGGAGCTGTTTTTT
abundance: once; v_gene: TRBV29-1; j_gene: TRBJ2-3; d_gene: TRBD2; CDR3aa: CSVVGREGSTDTQYF; CDR3nt: TGCAGCGTGGTGGGCCGGGAGGGCAGCACAGATACGCAGTATTTT
abundance: -; v_gene: TRBV15; j_gene: TRBJ2-2; d_gene: -; CDR3aa: CATSRDIAFTGELFF; CDR3nt: TGTGCCACCAGCAGAGATATAGCTTTCACCGGGGAGCTGTTTTTT
abundance: -; v_gene: TRBV9; j_gene: TRBJ2-1; d_gene: -; CDR3aa: CASSATVYNEQFF; CDR3nt: TGTGCCAGCAGCGCGACTGTCTACAATGAGCAGTTCTTC